The source of this T cell receptor beta chain is a study of shared clonotypes between healthy human individuals. The wider study: Plates per donor: three CD4 naive, three CD4 memory, two CD8 naive, one CD8 memory.

Whole-study results and caveats: The sampled material consisted only of blood, and tissue repertoires are likely to differ.

Assay used: immunoSEQ multiplex PCR; TCRdb lists only in-frame clones, some missing. The sample lists around 2,100,000 clones; roughly 94% were seen once. The CDR3 is made up of 15 amino acids. In germline, CDR1 is MGHDK, CDR2 SYGVNS. V lost 3 bases and J lost 0, with 11 bases in between. Turning to this clone: Its target is unknown.

Naive CD8 cells lacked CD45RO, underwent positive selection for CCR7 and left out terminally differentiated effector memory CD45RA+ cells. None of the donors, who were healthy HIV-negative adults, had recently had acute infections or vaccinations. This sequence was found in a man in his late teens or twenties in good health. V gene TRBV25-1 combines with J gene TRBJ1-2; no firm D call. The sample taken for sequencing was naive CD8+ T cells sorted from blood. Here the CDR3 reads CASSDGEGANYGYTF. The CDR3 DNA sequence: TGTGCCAGCAGTGATGGGGAGGGCGCTAACTATGGCTACACCTTC.